This T cell receptor beta chain was observed in a study of T cell repertoires in cytomegalovirus infection. There are many counts of this clonotype. Its antigen is not known. V was clipped by 4 bases and J by 0 bases, with 8 bases between them. The CDR3 has 14 residues. From germline, CDR1 is SGHTA and CDR2 FQGNSA. TCRdb processed the reads anew with MiXCR; each CDR3 protein has one entry. The sample contains 200,000 to 300,000 distinct CDR3 sequences, approximately 13% of which appear only once. Overall study findings and caveats: Clonotype analysis showed dominance of the ex vivo response by HLA-C-restricted CMV-specific TCR beta clonotypes.

This TCR derives from a human donor in good health (CMV status not recorded). Some clones in this sample may be carry-over from other donors' samples. Input material: PBMCs. V gene TRBV7-2 combines with J gene TRBJ2-3, with D unresolved. The CDR3, as DNA: TGTGCCAGCAGCTCCGGGTCTAGCACAGATACGCAGTATTTT. Translation gives CASSSGSSTDTQYF.